The present TCR beta chain was sequenced within a study of blood T cells in healthy people across ages. Broader study findings: Per million T cells, TCR beta diversity dropped roughly linearly as age increased. Donors of long life had a larger count of naive CD4+ cells and greater diversity than aged donors.

A word on this clonotype: No antigen is known for it.

Per-sample yields of isolated PBMCs were at least 6 million. The use of a sample-barcoded 5' primer and a J-beta primer mix characterized a second PCR of roughly 7 to 11 cycles. Every sample gave at least 2.5 million paired-end reads containing CDR3. TCRdb ran MiXCR on the 5' RACE reads and lists one entry per CDR3 protein. The sample carries fewer than 750,000 distinct CDR3 sequences, roughly half recorded once. Germline V gene lookup returns CDR1 SGHAT and CDR2 FQNNGV. The CDR3 sequence is 14 residues long. V was pared by 5 bases and J by 5 bases, with 7 bases of the junction left unmatched. The sample consisted of blood. The chain is built from TRBV11-2 and TRBJ2-5, with TRBD1 matching over 8 bases. This TCR was recovered from a woman at least 80 years old in good health. The CDR3, as DNA: TGTGCCAGCAGCCGACAGGGGCAACAGGAGACCCAGTACTTC. Translating it yields CASSRQGQQETQYF.